The 5 T cell receptor beta chains listed next were all sequenced from one sample in a study of blood T cell repertoires in COVID-19. This table comes from immunoSEQ multiplex PCR, and its TCRdb copy is limited to in-frame clones, with some not included. The table includes 290,000 or so clones, roughly nine tenths detected once. Input material: peripheral blood. Every receptor here comes from a woman in her twenties or thirties with COVID-19, enrolled during active disease.

This clone appeared once. V gene TRBV29-1 combines with J gene TRBJ1-1; no clear D gene. Germline lookup yields CDR1 SQVTM and CDR2 ANQGSEA. CDR3 size: 10 residues. Trimming cost V 3 bases and J 8 bases, with 7 bases left between them. In nucleotides, the CDR3 is TGCAGCGTTGAGCAGGAAGAAGCTTTCTTT. It translates to CSVEQEEAFF.

The gene calls are TRBV7-9 and TRBJ1-2; 7 bases are shared with TRBD1. CDR1 is SEHNR and CDR2 is FQNEAQ in the germline V gene (reference sequence). J was trimmed by 2 bases and V by 4 bases; bases with no gene match: 4. The CDR3 has 14 amino acids. For the CDR3, the DNA is TGTGCCAGCAGCTCTACGACAGGGAACTATGGCTACACCTTC. Amino acids: CASSSTTGNYGYTF.

This clone was counted between two and nine times. The chain is built from TRBV5-1 and TRBJ1-1; D unresolved. This CDR3 contains 14 residues. Trimming removed 3 bases from V and 0 bases from J, with 9 bases in between. Germline CDR1 is SGHRS and CDR2 is YFSETQ. CDR3 sequence (DNA): TGCGCCAGCAGCTCGTATGAGATGAACACTGAAGCTTTCTTT. This gives the protein CASSSYEMNTEAFF.

The chain couples TRBV15 to TRBJ1-5; a weak D match, TRBD1 (5 bases). V was pared by 0 bases and J by 7 bases, with 16 bases between. Germline V gene lookup returns CDR1 LNHNV and CDR2 YYDKDF (reference sequence). The CDR3 is made up of 16 amino acids. The chain's CDR3 is CATSRDRAGIGQPQHF. DNA of the CDR3: TGTGCCACCAGCAGAGATCGAGCAGGGATAGGACAGCCCCAGCATTTT.

The chain uses TRBV30 and TRBJ2-2; D remains unclear. CDR3 size: 11 residues. CDR1 is GTSNPN and CDR2 is SVGIG in the germline V gene (reference sequence). V was trimmed by 2 bases and J by 6 bases, leaving 4 bases between them. In nucleotides, the CDR3 is TGTGCCTGGAGTCCGGCCGGGGAGCTGTTTTTT. This codes for CAWSPAGELFF.